These T cell receptor beta chains were read from a single sample in a study of T-cell reconstitution after alpha-beta-depleted transplantation in children. TCRdb re-called the PCR reads through MiXCR, storing one row per CDR3 protein. The sample has approximately 250,000 distinct CDR3 sequences, around 25% seen once; the top ten hold 2.6%. The sequences come from PBMCs, collected before TCRalphabeta/CD19-depleted stem cell transplant. Receptors originate from a girl aged 2 to 9 with Fanconi anemia, due to receive a stem cell transplant. CDR3s include the opening cysteine and the closing phenylalanine or tryptophan. The D gene is left open where the match is weak.

TRBD2,TRBV27,CASSPGTSRYEQYF
TRBD2,TRBV6-1,CASSLSGVPYNEQFF
.,TRBV12-3/TRBV12-4,CASSRDNQETQYF
.,TRBV5-1,CASSLVIAPSYEQYF
.,TRBV4-2,CASSQELQPARQFF
.,TRBV7-9,CASSLARGLSGANVLTF
.,TRBV29-1,CSVVLPRGGYTF
.,TRBV11-2,CASSLEGGGAYQETQYF
.,TRBV20-1,CSARDRRGRTDTQYF
.,TRBV7-2,CASSLERGAFYEQYF
TRBD1,TRBV6-1,CASSPFKSADRGNEKLFF
TRBD1,TRBV13,CASSLEDRVSGEQYF
.,TRBV7-3,CASSPTGANVLTF
.,TRBV29-1,CSAGDGGRNEQFF
.,TRBV20-1,CSARSGTNEKLFF
.,TRBV5-1,CASSLMGGGQETQYF
TRBD1,TRBV20-1,CSALSDRGLYEQYF
.,TRBV19,CASSPRPDQPQHF
.,TRBV29-1,CSVWFVGKGYNEQFF
.,TRBV11-1,CASSLVSANEQFF
.,TRBV11-2,CASSSSPERVQYF
.,TRBV11-2,CASSLAGWYTDTQYF
TRBD1,TRBV7-2,CASSLTGGPPSYEQYF
TRBD1,TRBV28,CASSLSLGQVYEQYF
TRBD1,TRBV6-2/TRBV6-3,CASMRQGAKQYF
TRBD1,TRBV5-1,CASSPWTGQNTEAFF
TRBD2,TRBV12-3/TRBV12-4,CASSHPGTSGDIQYF
TRBD1,TRBV29-1,CSVLGTEQSGDYEQYF
TRBD2,TRBV29-1,CSVGGRLAGAQETQYF
.,TRBV20-1,CSARATSGSGFYEQYF
TRBD2,TRBV20-1,CSARDAGGYTDTQYF
.,TRBV10-3,CAISESTGGKAGELFF
.,TRBV29-1,CSVELGTGNTIYF
TRBD1,TRBV27,CASKPQGARYGYTF
.,TRBV20-1,CSAQGMNTEAFF
TRBD2,TRBV20-1,CSADPGTSLPDTQYF
TRBD2,TRBV28,CASRVGGSYNEQFF
TRBD2,TRBV20-1,CSASGGSTNTGELFF
.,TRBV15,CATSRDQGTDTQYF
.,TRBV20-1,CSALLWDIGDNEQFF
.,TRBV2,CASTETTGRHNEQFF
TRBD2,TRBV7-2,CASSRGAGGYDNEQFF
.,TRBV20-1,CSARGGGRADTQYF
.,TRBV20-1,CSVVLADEQFF
TRBD2,TRBV10-3,CAISVTTSGFTDTQYF
.,TRBV20-1,CGAWRGGEAFF
TRBD1,TRBV12-3/TRBV12-4,CASSQWIGPGQIKFF
.,TRBV7-6,CASSLPSPSSGTSNTGELFF
TRBD1,TRBV20-1,CSARTKDRGIYEQYF
.,TRBV20-1,CSAMTGRTYEQYF
.,TRBV6-2/TRBV6-3,CASSYSKVQDTQYF
.,TRBV9,CASSVSGVQETQYF
TRBD2,TRBV29-1,CSGGRGLPYEQYF
.,TRBV4-2,CASSQTVPNTGELFF